The T cell receptor beta chain described here comes from a study of cytomegalovirus exposure and HLA in healthy donors. Researchers ran the PCR with 60 Vbeta and 13 Jbeta primers. TCRdb keeps only in-frame clones here, not all; method: immunoSEQ multiplex PCR. Of fewer than 200,000 clones in the sample, approximately 84% were seen once. Germline CDR1 is SGDLS and CDR2 is YYNGEE. This CDR3 region has 13 residues. The ends were cut back, 0 bases at V and 11 bases at J, with 14 bases in the middle. The receptor comes from a girl less than two years old in good health and CMV-seronegative. The chain links TRBV9 to TRBJ1-2, with D hard to call. The source material was PBMCs. CDR3 region: CASSVGAGEGYTF. The DNA of the CDR3 is TGTGCCAGCAGCGTAGGCGCAGGTGAGGGATACACCTTC.